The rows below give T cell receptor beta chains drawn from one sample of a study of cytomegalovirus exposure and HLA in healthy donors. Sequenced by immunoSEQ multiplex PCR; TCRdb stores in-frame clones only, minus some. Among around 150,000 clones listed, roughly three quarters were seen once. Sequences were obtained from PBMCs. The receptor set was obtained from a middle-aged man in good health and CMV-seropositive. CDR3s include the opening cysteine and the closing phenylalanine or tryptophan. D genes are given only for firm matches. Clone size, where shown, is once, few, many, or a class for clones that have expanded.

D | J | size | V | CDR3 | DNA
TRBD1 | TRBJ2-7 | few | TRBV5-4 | CASSDGISGTERF | TGTGCCAGCAGCGATGGCATTTCTGGGACAGAGCGCTTC
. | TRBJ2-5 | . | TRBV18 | CASSSRPGETQYF | TGTGCCAGCTCATCAAGGCCAGGGGAGACCCAGTACTTC
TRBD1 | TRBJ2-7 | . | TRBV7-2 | CASSLALRSLGQGGYEQYF | TGTGCCAGCAGCTTAGCCCTAAGGTCCCTGGGACAGGGCGGTTACGAGCAGTACTTC
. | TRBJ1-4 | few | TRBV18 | CASSPPSGETNEKLFF | TGTGCCAGCTCACCACCGTCAGGGGAAACTAATGAAAAACTGTTTTTT
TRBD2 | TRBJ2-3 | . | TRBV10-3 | CAISGTSGSSSTDTQYF | TGTGCCATCAGTGGGACTAGCGGGAGTTCTAGCACAGATACGCAGTATTTT
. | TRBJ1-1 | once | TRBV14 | CASSQQGGVAAEAFF | TGTGCCAGCAGCCAGCAAGGAGGCGTGGCGGCGGAAGCTTTCTTT
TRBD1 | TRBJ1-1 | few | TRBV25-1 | CASSPEDRPNTEAFF | TGTGCCAGCAGTCCTGAGGACAGGCCCAACACTGAAGCTTTCTTT
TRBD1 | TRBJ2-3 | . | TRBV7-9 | CASTDRGRDTDTQYF | TGTGCCAGCACCGACAGGGGGAGAGACACAGATACGCAGTATTTT
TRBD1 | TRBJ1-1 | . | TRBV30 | CAWTRGTGENTEAFF | TGTGCCTGGACGAGGGGGACAGGGGAGAACACTGAAGCTTTCTTT
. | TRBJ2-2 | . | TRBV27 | CASSNGGELFF | TGTGCCAGCAGTAACGGCGGGGAGCTGTTTTTT
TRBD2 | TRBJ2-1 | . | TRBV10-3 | CAIRAEVGGGAGNEQFF | TGTGCCATCAGAGCGGAGGTAGGCGGGGGGGCCGGGAATGAGCAGTTCTTC
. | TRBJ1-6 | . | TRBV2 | CASSERGRGSSPLHF | TGTGCCAGCAGTGAACGGGGCAGGGGTTCTTCACCCCTCCACTTT
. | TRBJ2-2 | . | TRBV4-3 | CASSHPRRAGELFF | TGCGCCAGCAGCCACCCCAGGCGGGCCGGGGAGCTGTTTTTT
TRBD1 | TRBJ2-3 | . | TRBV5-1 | CASSSGQGPSDTQYF | TGCGCCAGCAGCTCGGGACAGGGGCCCTCCGATACGCAGTATTTT
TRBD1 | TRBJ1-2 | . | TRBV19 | CASSTDRGPNYGYTF | TGTGCCAGTAGTACGGACAGGGGGCCTAACTATGGCTACACCTTC
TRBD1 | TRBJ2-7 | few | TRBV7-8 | CASTLSRGLSSYEQYF | TGTGCCAGCACCCTAAGCAGGGGGCTATCAAGCTACGAGCAGTACTTC
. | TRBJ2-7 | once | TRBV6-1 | CASSDQPQTYEQYF | TGTGCCAGCAGTGATCAACCACAGACCTACGAGCAGTACTTC
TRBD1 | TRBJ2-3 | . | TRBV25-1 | CASSTQDRRSTDTQYF | TGTGCCAGCAGTACCCAGGACAGGCGTAGCACAGATACGCAGTATTTT
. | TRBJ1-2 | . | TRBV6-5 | CASRSTGMYGYTF | TGTGCCAGCAGATCCACAGGGATGTATGGCTACACCTTC
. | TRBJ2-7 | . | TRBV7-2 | CASSLVQRQNGEQYF | TGTGCCAGCAGCTTAGTACAACGACAAAACGGCGAGCAGTACTTC
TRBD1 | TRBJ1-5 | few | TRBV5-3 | CARSPHRGRRNQPQHF | TGTGCCAGAAGCCCACACAGGGGGCGAAGGAATCAGCCCCAGCATTTT
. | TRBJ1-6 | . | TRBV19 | CATTRGNNSPLHF | TGTGCCACTACGAGAGGGAATAATTCACCCCTCCACTTT
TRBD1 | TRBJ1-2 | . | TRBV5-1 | CASSLDGTGVNYGYTF | TGCGCCAGCAGCTTGGACGGGACAGGGGTAAACTATGGCTACACCTTC
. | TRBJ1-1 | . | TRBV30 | CAWSPTGITEAFF | TGTGCCTGGAGCCCGACGGGGATCACTGAAGCTTTCTTT
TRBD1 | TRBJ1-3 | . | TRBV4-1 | CASSPRDRGGNTIYF | TGCGCCAGCAGCCCCCGGGACAGGGGAGGAAACACCATATATTTT
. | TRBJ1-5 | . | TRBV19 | CASSQQPYSNQPQHF | TGTGCCAGTAGCCAACAGCCATATAGCAATCAGCCCCAGCATTTT
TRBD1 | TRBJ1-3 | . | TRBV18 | CASSPMDRTGNTIYF | TGTGCCAGCTCACCTATGGACAGGACTGGAAACACCATATATTTT
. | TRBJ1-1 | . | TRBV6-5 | CASSQGTEAFF | TGTGCCAGCTCCCAGGGCACTGAAGCTTTCTTT
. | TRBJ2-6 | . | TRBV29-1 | CSVAGGANVLTF | TGCAGCGTTGCAGGTGGGGCCAACGTCCTGACTTTC
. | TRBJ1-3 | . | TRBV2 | CASSLTASSGNTIYF | TGTGCCAGCAGTTTGACAGCTAGCTCTGGAAACACCATATATTTT
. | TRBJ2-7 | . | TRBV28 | CASSSRGMTYEQYF | TGTGCCAGCAGTAGCCGCGGGATGACCTACGAGCAGTACTTC
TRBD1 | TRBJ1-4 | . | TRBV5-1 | CASSVGTGIEKLFF | TGCGCCAGCAGCGTCGGGACAGGCATAGAAAAACTGTTTTTT
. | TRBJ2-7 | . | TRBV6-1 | CASSGGPVPYEQYF | TGTGCCAGCTCCGGAGGGCCCGTCCCCTACGAGCAGTACTTC
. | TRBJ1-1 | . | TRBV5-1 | CASSFKGQNTEAFF | TGCGCCAGCAGCTTCAAGGGACAGAACACTGAAGCTTTCTTT
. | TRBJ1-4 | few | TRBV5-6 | CASSRYRSGNEKLFF | TGTGCCAGCAGCCGATACAGGTCCGGTAATGAAAAACTGTTTTTT
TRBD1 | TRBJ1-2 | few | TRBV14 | CASSQGTGIYGYTF | TGTGCCAGCAGCCAAGGGACAGGGATCTATGGCTACACCTTC
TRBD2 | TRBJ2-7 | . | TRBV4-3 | CASSRNPPGSGGGEQYF | TGCGCCAGCAGCCGCAACCCTCCCGGGAGCGGGGGGGGTGAGCAGTACTTC
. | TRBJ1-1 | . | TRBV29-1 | CSVEDPGFTEAFF | TGCAGCGTTGAAGATCCGGGTTTCACTGAAGCTTTCTTT
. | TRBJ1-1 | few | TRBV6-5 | CASSYLEGNTEAFF | TGTGCCAGCAGTTACCTCGAGGGGAACACTGAAGCTTTCTTT
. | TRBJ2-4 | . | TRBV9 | CASSVGTGTKNIQYF | TGTGCCAGCAGCGTAGGGACGGGGACCAAAAACATTCAGTACTTC
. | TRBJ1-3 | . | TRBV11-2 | CASSSPYRRNTIYF | TGTGCCAGCAGCTCCCCCTACCGTCGAAACACCATATATTTT
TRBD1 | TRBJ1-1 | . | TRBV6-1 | CASSPRQGGGTEAFF | TGTGCCAGCAGTCCCCGACAGGGGGGGGGCACTGAAGCTTTCTTT
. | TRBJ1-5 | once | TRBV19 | CASRQTGENRNQPQHF | TGTGCCAGTAGACAGACAGGAGAGAATCGCAATCAGCCCCAGCATTTT
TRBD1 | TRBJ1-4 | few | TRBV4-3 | CASSGDSGEKLFF | TGCGCCAGCAGCGGGGACAGTGGCGAAAAACTGTTTTTT
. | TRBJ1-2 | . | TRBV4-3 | CASSQDRSRVYGYTF | TGCGCCAGCAGCCAAGATCGGAGCAGGGTGTATGGCTACACCTTC
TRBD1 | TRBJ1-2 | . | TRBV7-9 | CASSLVPRGLSGYTF | TGTGCCAGCAGCTTAGTCCCCAGGGGGCTCTCTGGCTACACCTTC
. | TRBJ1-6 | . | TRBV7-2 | CASSPSLGLTPGTPLHF | TGTGCCAGCAGTCCAAGCTTAGGTCTCACACCCGGGACACCCCTCCACTTT
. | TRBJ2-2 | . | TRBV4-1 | CASSQEISGELFF | TGCGCCAGCAGCCAAGAAATCTCCGGGGAGCTGTTTTTT
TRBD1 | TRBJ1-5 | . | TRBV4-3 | CASSQYYRGGNQPQHF | TGCGCCAGCAGCCAGTACTACAGGGGCGGCAATCAGCCCCAGCATTTT
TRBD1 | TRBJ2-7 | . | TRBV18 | CASSLPGQWTYEQYF | TGTGCCAGCTCACTACCGGGACAGTGGACTTACGAGCAGTACTTC
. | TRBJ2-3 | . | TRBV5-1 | CASSFRGTSRDSDTQYF | TGCGCCAGCAGCTTCCGCGGGACCTCGCGGGATTCAGATACGCAGTATTTT
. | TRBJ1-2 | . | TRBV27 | CASREDGLANYGYTF | TGTGCCAGCAGGGAGGACGGACTTGCGAACTATGGCTACACCTTC
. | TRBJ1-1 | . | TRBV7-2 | CASSLGSGNTEAFF | TGTGCCAGCAGCTTAGGCTCAGGGAACACTGAAGCTTTCTTT
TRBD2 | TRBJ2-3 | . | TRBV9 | CASSMTSGTQYF | TGTGCCAGCAGCATGACTAGCGGGACGCAGTATTTT
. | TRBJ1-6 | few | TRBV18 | CASSPPGGSYNSPLHF | TGTGCCAGCTCACCACCGGGGGGTTCCTATAATTCACCCCTCCACTTT
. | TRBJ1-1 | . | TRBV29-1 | CSVTPRGDTEAFF | TGCAGCGTTACCCCAAGGGGCGACACTGAAGCTTTCTTT
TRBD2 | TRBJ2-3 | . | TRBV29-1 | CSVERGSGGSTDTQYF | TGCAGCGTTGAACGGGGTAGCGGGGGGAGCACAGATACGCAGTATTTT
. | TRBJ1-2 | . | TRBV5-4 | CASSPRTGYGYTF | TGTGCCAGCAGCCCCCGGACGGGGTATGGCTACACCTTC
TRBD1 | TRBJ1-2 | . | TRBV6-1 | CASRTSTGYYGYTF | TGTGCCAGCAGGACCTCGACAGGGTACTATGGCTACACCTTC